The 21 T cell receptor beta chains below were found in one sample sequenced in a study of regulatory T cells in long-lasting Graves disease. Sequencing libraries for TCR beta were prepared with iRepertoire HTBI primers and Arm-PCR of CDR3 regions. TCRdb redid the calling of the multiplex PCR reads with MiXCR, one entry per CDR3 protein. The repertoire holds 400,000 to 500,000 distinct CDR3 sequences, with approximately 23% as singletons. The time point was: persistent/refractory GD, antithyroid drugs over 5 years with positive TRAb. Extracted PBMC RNA gave rise to the TCR library. The sample in question was peripheral blood mononuclear cells (PBMCs), obtained when the disease was refractory, from a patient treated with antithyroid drugs. These receptors were collected from a female donor with Graves disease.

This clonotype turned up a few times. The chain joins TRBV6-1 to TRBJ1-6; D perhaps matches TRBD1 (5 bases). V lost 6 bases to trimming and J lost 3 bases, with 18 bases between them. The CDR3 extends over 17 amino acids. Germline V gives CDR1 MNHNS, CDR2 SASEGT. The CDR3 sequence is CASRLQRGVFYNSPLHF. CDR3 nucleotides: TGTGCCAGCAGACTCCAGAGGGGCGTCTTCTATAATTCACCCCTCCACTTT.

There are many counts of this clonotype. The chain has TRBV15 and TRBJ1-2, with 7 bases fitting TRBD1. The germline V gene encodes CDR1 LNHNV and CDR2 YYDKDF (reference sequence). The CDR3 has 13 amino acids. V lost 5 bases, J lost 6 bases, and 6 bases stayed unmatched. The CDR3 loop reads CATSPRGQNGYTF. The CDR3 DNA follows: TGTGCCACCAGCCCTAGGGGACAGAATGGCTACACCTTC.

V is TRBV19 and J is TRBJ1-1; 8 bases match TRBD1. This CDR3 spans 14 amino acids. Germline V CDR1 and CDR2: LNHDA, SQIVND (reference sequence). V lost 7 bases, J lost 4 bases, and 8 bases stayed unmatched. CDR3 loop: CASTQGARRTEAFF. The CDR3 DNA sequence: TGTGCCAGTACCCAGGGGGCGCGACGCACTGAAGCTTTCTTT.

V usage is TRBV30 and J usage is TRBJ1-1, with D uncertain. CDR1 GTSNPN and CDR2 SVGIG come from the germline V gene (reference sequence). V was pared by 4 bases and J by 0 bases, with 3 bases between. CDR3 length: 11 residues. CDR3 protein: CAWKLNTEAFF. The CDR3 nucleotides are TGTGCCTGGAAGTTGAACACTGAAGCTTTCTTT.

This clonotype turned up a few times. The V gene is TRBV6-5, the J gene TRBJ2-7; no clear D. Trimming took 2 bases from V and 0 from J, leaving 11 bases between them. CDR1 is MNHEY, CDR2 SVGAGI, per germline. There are 15 residues in the CDR3. DNA for the CDR3: TGTGCCAGCAGTTACGGTGATCCTCTCTCCTACGAGCAGTACTTC. Residues: CASSYGDPLSYEQYF.

This clonotype appeared a few times. The chain couples TRBV30 to TRBJ2-4; 7 positions match TRBD2. CDR3 size: 18 residues. The junction had 11 bases not matched to a gene; V was cut back by 0 bases and J by 0 bases. Germline V lookup: CDR1 GTSNPN, CDR2 SVGIG (reference sequence). The CDR3 sequence: CAWSVRGREGLAKNIQYF. CDR3 DNA: TGTGCCTGGAGTGTACGGGGTAGGGAGGGTCTAGCCAAAAACATTCAGTACTTC.

This clonotype was seen ten or more times. The CDR3 here is CASSFFRDRYTEAFF. CDR3 DNA: TGTGCCAGCAGTTTCTTCAGGGACAGGTACACTGAAGCTTTCTTT. The chain is built from TRBV6-2 or TRBV6-3 and TRBJ1-1, with 8 bases that match TRBD1. The CDR3 consists of 15 residues. CDR1 MNHEY and CDR2 SVGEGT come from the germline V gene. The trim removed 4 bases at V and 3 bases at J, leaving 7 bases unmatched.

This clonotype was seen more than once but under ten times. This rearrangement joins TRBV4-3 to TRBJ1-1; a possible D gene is TRBD1 (5 bases). Germline CDR1 reads LGHNA; CDR2 reads YSLEER. There are 16 residues in the CDR3. Between the trimmed V and J ends, which lost 0 bases and 1 base, there was a span of 12 bases. CDR3 DNA: TGCGCCAGCAGCCAAGATGCGCATGGGACGAACACTGAAGCTTTCTTT. This gives the protein CASSQDAHGTNTEAFF.

This clonotype was found many times. The CDR3 DNA sequence: TGTGCCAGCAGTAAACAGGTTCAAGAGACCCAGTACTTC. The encoded protein is CASSKQVQETQYF. The rearrangement uses TRBV11-3 and TRBJ2-5, with a weak D call TRBD1 (5 bases). Germline values: CDR1 SGHNT, CDR2 YENEEA. Trimming took off 6 bases at V and 2 bases at J, with 10 bases between the two ends. The CDR3 loop spans 13 amino acids. The whole variable domain, remainder taken from reference TRBV11-3 and TRBJ2-5, is EAGVVQSPRYKIIEKKQPVAFWCNPISGHNTLYWYLQNLGQGPELLIRYENEEAVDDSQLPKDRFSAERLKGVDSTLKIQPAELGDSAVYLCASSKQVQETQYFGPGTRLLVL.

The chain employs TRBV7-9 and TRBJ2-7, with D perhaps matching TRBD1 or TRBD2 (5 bases each). The CDR3 totals 13 residues. In germline, CDR1 is SEHNR, CDR2 FQNEAQ (reference sequence). Trimming left V 5 bases short and J 6 bases short, with 14 bases between. DNA for the CDR3: TGTGCCAGCAGCCCCGTGAGGGGCAGCGAGCAGTACTTC. Its translation: CASSPVRGSEQYF.

This clonotype was counted many times. The rearrangement joins TRBV2 to TRBJ2-2, with D uncertain. The CDR3 is 14 residues long. Trimming left V 6 bases short and J 4 bases short, with 12 bases between. CDR1 SNHLY and CDR2 FYNNEI come from the germline V gene. The DNA of the CDR3 is TGTGCCAGCAGAGTGGTTTTGGGCACCGGGGAGCTGTTTTTT. Amino acid sequence: CASRVVLGTGELFF.

This clonotype appeared many times. This chain joins TRBV12-3 or TRBV12-4 and TRBJ1-3; no clear D. The CDR3 spans 14 residues. The germline V and J ends were trimmed by 5 bases and 0 bases, with 8 bases remaining between them. As DNA, the CDR3 is TGTGCCAGCAGTAGATATAGCTCTGGAAACACCATATATTTT. Protein: CASSRYSSGNTIYF.

The table lists this clonotype with many counts. The chain joins TRBV2 to TRBJ1-6, with D unclear. This CDR3 comprises 13 residues. Trimming removed 7 bases from V and 3 bases from J, with 7 bases in between. Germline CDR1 is SNHLY and CDR2 is FYNNEI. Here the CDR3 reads CASTYYYNSPLHF. The DNA for the CDR3 is TGTGCCAGCACTTACTACTATAATTCACCCCTCCACTTT. Filled out from reference TRBV2 and TRBJ1-6, the complete variable domain reads EPEVTQTPSHQVTQMGQEVILRCVPISNHLYFYWYRQILGQKVEFLVSFYNNEISEKSEIFDDQFSVERPDGSNFTLKIRSTKLEDSAMYFCASTYYYNSPLHFGNGTRLTVT.

A few counts support this clonotype. A single base separates this from a much larger clone, so it may be a read error. Since no conserved phenylalanine or tryptophan closes the CDR3, a read error is the likely cause. The chain uses TRBV7-2 and TRBJ1-2, with D maybe TRBD1 (5 bases). This CDR3 is built from 15 residues. The germline V gene has CDR1 SGHTA and CDR2 FQGNSA. Trimming removed 1 base from V and 7 bases from J, with 16 bases in between. In DNA, the CDR3 is TGTGCCAGCAGCTTAGGAGGAGGGGACGCCGGTGGCTACACCCTC. Its protein is CASSLGGGDAGGYTL.

This clonotype was counted a single time. This is likely an artifact of a read error, given a far larger clone one base away. The V gene is TRBV7-3, the J gene TRBJ2-5; 9 bases map to TRBD1. Germline CDR1 SGHTA, CDR2 FQGTGA. Unmatched junction bases numbered 9, after V lost 6 bases and J lost 4 bases. The CDR3 length is 15 residues. DNA of the CDR3: TGTGCCAGCAGTACATCTCAGGGACAGGGAGAGACCCAGTACTTC. As protein: CASSTSQGQGETQYF.

This clonotype has ten or more counts. The genes are TRBV18 and TRBJ2-5, with a possible D match to TRBD1 (5 bases). The V gene lost 8 bases and the J gene lost 4 bases, with 11 bases spanning the gap. The CDR3 is made up of 12 amino acids. From germline, CDR1 is KGHSH and CDR2 LQKENI. The CDR3 DNA reads TGTGCCAGCAGCCCGCAGGGAGAGACCCAGTACTTC. Amino acids: CASSPQGETQYF.

This clonotype was recorded at least ten times. The chain joins TRBV10-3 to TRBJ2-5; D remains ambiguous. Germline values: CDR1 ENHRY, CDR2 SYGVKD. The CDR3 contains 12 residues. V lost 3 bases and J 4 bases, leaving 6 bases between the germline ends. This CDR3 reads CAISEQTETQYF. The CDR3 coding sequence is TGTGCCATCAGTGAACAGACAGAGACCCAGTACTTC.

The gene calls are TRBV19 and TRBJ1-5; a weak D match, TRBD1 (6 bases). CDR1 and CDR2 (germline): LNHDA, SQIVND (reference sequence). V was shortened by 5 bases and J by 7 bases, with 12 bases between the two germline ends. The CDR3 is 13 residues long. The CDR3 sequence: CASSSQGIQPQHF. The DNA of the CDR3 is TGTGCCAGTAGTTCACAGGGAATACAGCCCCAGCATTTT.

J is TRBJ1-1 and V is TRBV28, with 8 nucleotides matching TRBD1. This CDR3 is 17 amino acids long. V lost 5 bases to trimming and J lost 8 bases; unmatched junction nucleotides: 19. From germline, CDR1 is MDHEN and CDR2 SYDVKM. CDR3: CASSPGGQGALGSEAFF. The CDR3 bases are TGTGCCAGCAGTCCCGGCGGTCAGGGGGCCCTGGGGTCCGAAGCTTTCTTT.

The CDR3: CSARGQDTQYF. CDR3 coding DNA: TGCAGTGCTAGAGGACAAGATACGCAGTATTTT. V is TRBV20-1 and J is TRBJ2-3; D not certain. CDR1 DFQATT and CDR2 SNEGSKA come from the germline V gene (reference sequence). The V gene lost 1 base and the J gene lost 5 bases, with 4 bases spanning the gap. The CDR3 contains 11 residues.

The J gene is TRBJ1-1, the V gene TRBV18; 8 bases are shared with TRBD1. J lost 3 bases, V lost 3 bases, and 9 bases had no gene match. Germline values: CDR1 KGHSH, CDR2 LQKENI. The CDR3 spans 16 residues. The CDR3 DNA reads TGTGCCAGCTCACCGGTAGGACAGGGACTGTACACTGAAGCTTTCTTT. Its translation is CASSPVGQGLYTEAFF.